The sequence of this T cell receptor beta chain was determined in a study of beta chain features in type 1 diabetes. Across the study: Some 99 million sorted cells were examined across all samples.

The CDR3 contains 14 residues. V was trimmed by 11 bases and J by 7 bases, leaving 21 bases between them. Germline assignment: CDR1 MDHEN and CDR2 SYDVKM. Every bit of the isolated RNA underwent reverse transcription, so sequencing read expressed TCRB transcripts. Clones were sequenced by immunoSEQ multiplex PCR, and TCRdb holds only the in-frame ones, with some missing. The table has fewer than 55,000 clones, around 40% seen once; the top ten hold roughly 1.5%. Whole-study findings and limits: Type 1 diabetes patients showed fewer insertions and more deletions at VDJ junctions. Shortening of TCRB CDR3s, moderate but significant, appeared in all four CD4+ subsets of Type 1 diabetes patients.

A note on this clone: The antigen is unknown.

One heparinised draw, averaging roughly 0.12 L, was taken per donor. A CD45RO/CCR7/CD25/CD127/CD95/CD27 panel sorted naive, central memory, regulatory and stem cell-like memory CD4+ cells. The sequence came from a man aged 25-40 years with type 1 diabetes. Sequencing was carried out using Tregs from blood. The rearrangement links TRBV28 to TRBJ2-1; D is perhaps TRBD2 (6 bases). The CDR3 sequence: CACLTSLGGNEQFF. DNA for the CDR3: TGTGCCTGCCTTACCTCGTTAGGAGGGAATGAGCAGTTCTTC.